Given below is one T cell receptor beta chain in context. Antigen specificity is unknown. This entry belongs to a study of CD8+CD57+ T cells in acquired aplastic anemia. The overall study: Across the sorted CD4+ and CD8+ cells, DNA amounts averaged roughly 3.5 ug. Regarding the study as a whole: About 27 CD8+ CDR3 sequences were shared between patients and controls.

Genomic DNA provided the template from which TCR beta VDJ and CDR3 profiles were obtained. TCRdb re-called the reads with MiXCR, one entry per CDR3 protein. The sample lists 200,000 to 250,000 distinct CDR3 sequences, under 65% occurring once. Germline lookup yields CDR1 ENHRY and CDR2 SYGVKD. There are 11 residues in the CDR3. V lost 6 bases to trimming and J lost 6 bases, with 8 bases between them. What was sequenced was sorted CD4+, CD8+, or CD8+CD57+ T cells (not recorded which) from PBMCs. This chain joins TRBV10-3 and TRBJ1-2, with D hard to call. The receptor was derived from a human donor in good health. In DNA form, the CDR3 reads TGTGCCATCAGCGGCGGAGATGGCTACACCTTC. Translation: CAISGGDGYTF.